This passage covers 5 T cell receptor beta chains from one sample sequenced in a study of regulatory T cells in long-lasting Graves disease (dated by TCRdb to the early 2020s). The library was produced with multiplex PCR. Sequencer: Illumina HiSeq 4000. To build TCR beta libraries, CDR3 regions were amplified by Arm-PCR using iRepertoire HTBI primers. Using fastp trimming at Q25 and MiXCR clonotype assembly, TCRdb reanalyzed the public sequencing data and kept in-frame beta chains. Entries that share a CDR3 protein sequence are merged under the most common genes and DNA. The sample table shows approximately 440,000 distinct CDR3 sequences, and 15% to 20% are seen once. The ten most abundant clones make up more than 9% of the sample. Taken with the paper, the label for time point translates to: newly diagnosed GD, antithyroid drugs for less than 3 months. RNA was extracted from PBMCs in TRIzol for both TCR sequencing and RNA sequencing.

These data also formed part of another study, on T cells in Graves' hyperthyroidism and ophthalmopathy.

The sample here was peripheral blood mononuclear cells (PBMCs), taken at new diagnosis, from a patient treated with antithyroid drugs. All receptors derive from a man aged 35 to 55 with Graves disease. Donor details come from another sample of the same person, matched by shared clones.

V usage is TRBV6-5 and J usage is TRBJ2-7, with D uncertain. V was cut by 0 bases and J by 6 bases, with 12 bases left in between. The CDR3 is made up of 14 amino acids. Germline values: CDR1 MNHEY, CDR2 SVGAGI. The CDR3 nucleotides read TGTGCCAGCAGTTACTCGAGGACCCAGCCCGAGCAGTACTTC. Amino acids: CASSYSRTQPEQYF.

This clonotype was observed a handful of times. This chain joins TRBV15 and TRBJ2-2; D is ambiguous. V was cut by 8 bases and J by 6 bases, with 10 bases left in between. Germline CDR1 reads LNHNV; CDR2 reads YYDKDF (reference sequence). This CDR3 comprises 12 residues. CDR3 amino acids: CATRSFPGELFF. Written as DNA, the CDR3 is TGTGCCACCCGCTCCTTCCCCGGGGAGCTGTTTTTT.

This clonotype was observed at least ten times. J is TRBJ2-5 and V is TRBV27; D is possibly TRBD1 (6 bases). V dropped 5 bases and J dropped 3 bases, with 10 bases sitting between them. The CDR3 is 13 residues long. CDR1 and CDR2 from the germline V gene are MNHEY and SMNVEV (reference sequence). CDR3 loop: CASSQRTEETQYF. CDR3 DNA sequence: TGTGCCAGCAGTCAACGGACAGAAGAGACCCAGTACTTC.

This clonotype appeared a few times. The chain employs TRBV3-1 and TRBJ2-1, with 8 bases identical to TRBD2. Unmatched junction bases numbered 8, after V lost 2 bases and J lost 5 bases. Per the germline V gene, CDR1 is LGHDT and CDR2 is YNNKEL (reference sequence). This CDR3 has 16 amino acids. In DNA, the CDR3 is TGTGCCAGCAGCCAATTCACGGGAGGGCCTGACAATGAGCAGTTCTTC. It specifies CASSQFTGGPDNEQFF.

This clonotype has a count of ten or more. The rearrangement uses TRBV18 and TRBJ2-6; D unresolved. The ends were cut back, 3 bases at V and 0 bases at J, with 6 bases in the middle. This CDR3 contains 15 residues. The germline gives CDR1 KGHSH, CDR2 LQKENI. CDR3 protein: CASSPGASGANVLTF. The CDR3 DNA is TGTGCCAGCTCACCGGGTGCCTCTGGGGCCAACGTCCTGACTTTC.